One and the same sample provided the 22 T cell receptor beta chains below, sequenced in a study of T cell repertoires in cytomegalovirus infection. TCRdb re-derived calls from the reads in MiXCR, one entry per CDR3 protein. The repertoire includes 120,000 to 150,000 distinct CDR3 sequences, 5.5% to 7% of them detected once, and 18% sits in the top ten. Sequencing used PBMCs. The source is a human donor in good health (CMV status not recorded). Some clones in this sample may be carry-over from other donors' samples.

This clonotype was seen repeatedly, ten times or more. This chain connects TRBV7-3 to TRBJ2-1; tentative D call: TRBD2 (5 bases). Trimming shortened V by 4 bases and J by 4 bases, and 11 bases separated the two germline ends. CDR1 and CDR2 (germline): SGHTA, FQGTGA. CDR3 size: 14 residues. The CDR3 DNA reads as TGTGCCAGCAGCTCCACCGGGATGTACAATGAGCAGTTCTTC. Its translation: CASSSTGMYNEQFF.

This clonotype was counted many times. The chain combines TRBV20-1 with TRBJ1-1; D gene unclear. The CDR3 has 12 residues. The V end lost 0 bases, the J end lost 1 base, and 3 bases lay between the germline ends. CDR1 and CDR2 (germline): DFQATT, SNEGSKA (reference sequence). The CDR3 region is CSAREWNTEAFF. Here the CDR3 DNA reads TGCAGTGCTAGAGAGTGGAACACTGAAGCTTTCTTT.

The V and J genes are TRBV20-1 and TRBJ2-3; 8 bases agree with TRBD2. After removal of 6 bases from V and 11 bases from J, the junction contained 16 bases not matched to a gene. Germline V gene sequence: CDR1 DFQATT, CDR2 SNEGSKA (reference sequence). The CDR3 runs to 14 residues. The CDR3 spells CSAPVAGGLREQYF. CDR3 bases: TGCAGTGCACCTGTGGCGGGGGGACTTCGGGAGCAGTATTTT.

This clonotype was seen many times. V and J are TRBV4-1 and TRBJ2-7; 8 bases map to TRBD1. Germline V gene lookup returns CDR1 MGHRA and CDR2 YSYEKL. Trimming removed 4 bases from V and 0 bases from J; junction bases left unmatched: 8. The CDR3 loop spans 16 amino acids. CDR3 residues: CASSPGQGPGSYEQYF. CDR3 nucleotide sequence: TGCGCCAGCAGCCCTGGACAGGGTCCGGGCTCCTACGAGCAGTACTTC.

This clonotype was recorded at least ten times. In nucleotides, the CDR3 is TGTGCCAGCAGCTTAGCTGGGAATTCACCCCTCCACTTT. Protein sequence: CASSLAGNSPLHF. The V call is TRBV7-2, the J call TRBJ1-6; D gene uncertain. Per germline, CDR1 SGHTA and CDR2 FQGNSA. The CDR3 totals 13 residues. Between the trimmed V and J ends, which lost 0 bases and 7 bases, there was a span of 4 bases.

Ten or more counts support this clonotype. CDR3 bases: TGTGCCAGCAGCGTAGCTGGGGGGGCGATCGAGACCCAGTACTTC. Its protein is CASSVAGGAIETQYF. The chain joins TRBV9 to TRBJ2-5; TRBD2 is a possible D gene (7 bases). With 0 bases removed from V and 5 bases from J, the gap between germline ends came to 14 bases. Germline values: CDR1 SGDLS, CDR2 YYNGEE. The CDR3 sequence is 15 residues long.

This clonotype has just a few counts. This chain links TRBV2 with TRBJ2-1; no reliable D call. Looked up from germline, CDR1 is SNHLY and CDR2 is FYNNEI. There are 15 residues in the CDR3. Trimming removed 11 bases from V and 0 bases from J, with 17 bases in between. The CDR3: CARSDSTRSYNEQFF. CDR3 coding DNA: TGTGCCCGAAGCGACTCTACCCGCTCCTACAATGAGCAGTTCTTC.

This clonotype was recorded at least ten times. The gene calls are TRBV10-3 and TRBJ2-3; TRBD2 agrees at 8 bases. Per germline, CDR1 ENHRY and CDR2 SYGVKD. The CDR3 extends over 13 amino acids. V shed 11 bases and J 4 bases; nucleotides not matched to a gene: 8. The CDR3 is CAARGGRADTQYF. CDR3 nucleotide sequence: TGTGCCGCCCGGGGGGGCCGGGCAGATACGCAGTATTTT.

In this sample, this clonotype turned up many times. The CDR3, as DNA: TGTGCCAGCAGCTTAGCGGGGCGAGGGGTAGAATCCTACGAGCAGTACTTC. Its translation is CASSLAGRGVESYEQYF. V and J are TRBV7-9 and TRBJ2-7, with D perhaps given as TRBD1 or TRBD2 (5 bases each). CDR3 length: 17 amino acids. Germline CDR1 reads SEHNR; CDR2 reads FQNEAQ (reference sequence). The V end was cut by 0 bases, the J end by 1 base, with 16 bases between.

This clonotype was counted between two and nine times. CDR3 coding DNA: TGCGCCAGCAGCCCAGCGGCGAAAGAGACCCAGTACTTC. It codes for CASSPAAKETQYF. The V gene is TRBV5-1, the J gene TRBJ2-5; tentative D call: TRBD2 (5 bases). Trimming stripped 4 bases from V and 3 bases from J, with 10 bases between. Germline V gene lookup returns CDR1 SGHRS and CDR2 YFSETQ. The CDR3 extends over 13 amino acids.

This clonotype was counted ten times or more. The chain is built from TRBV14 and TRBJ1-5; the D is unclear. CDR3 size: 13 residues. V gave up 0 bases and J gave up 10 bases, with 10 bases separating them. Germline assignment: CDR1 SGHDN and CDR2 FVKESK. The CDR3 DNA follows: TGTGCCAGCAGCCAAGATCTTTTGAGCCCCCAGCATTTT. Encoded protein: CASSQDLLSPQHF.

This clonotype was counted a few times. The V gene is TRBV11-2, the J gene TRBJ1-1, with D unclear. V dropped 2 bases and J dropped 0 bases, with 10 bases sitting between them. The CDR3 has 15 amino acids. Germline V lookup: CDR1 SGHAT, CDR2 FQNNGV. The CDR3 sequence: CASSLLSGVNTEAFF. The CDR3, as DNA: TGTGCCAGCAGCTTATTGTCGGGCGTGAACACTGAAGCTTTCTTT.

This clonotype came up many times. This rearrangement joins TRBV28 to TRBJ2-1; no definite D call. Germline-derived CDR1 and CDR2 are MDHEN and SYDVKM. Trimming took off 2 bases at V and 5 bases at J, with 10 bases between the two ends. CDR3 length: 14 amino acids. CDR3 coding DNA: TGTGCCAGCAGTTTAACCCAGGCCGACAATGAGCAGTTCTTC. It specifies CASSLTQADNEQFF.

Many counts were recorded for this clonotype. The gene calls are TRBV10-3 and TRBJ1-1; 7 positions match TRBD1. This CDR3 is 14 amino acids long. With V trimmed by 3 bases and J by 0 bases, 1 base remained unmatched. CDR1 and CDR2 from the germline V gene are ENHRY and SYGVKD. The DNA for the CDR3 is TGTGCCATCAGTGAAGGGGGCCTGAACACTGAAGCTTTCTTT. Encoded protein: CAISEGGLNTEAFF.

This clonotype was detected many times. The gene calls are TRBV6-1 and TRBJ2-6; D might be TRBD1 (5 bases). V lost 6 bases to trimming and J lost 4 bases, with 13 bases between them. Germline V gene data show CDR1 as MNHNS and CDR2 as SASEGT. This CDR3 is 15 amino acids long. CDR3 sequence: CASSMQGSGANVLTF. DNA of the CDR3: TGTGCCAGCAGCATGCAGGGATCAGGGGCCAACGTCCTGACTTTC.

The table lists this clonotype with many counts. The genes are TRBV14 and TRBJ2-5, with 11 bases aligning to TRBD2. The V gene end was trimmed by 4 bases and the J gene end by 3 bases; junction bases not matched to a gene: 7. Germline-derived CDR1 and CDR2 are SGHDN and FVKESK. This CDR3 contains 16 residues. CDR3 coding DNA: TGTGCCAGCAGCCGAACCCTAGCGGGGGGAGAAGAGACCCAGTACTTC. Its protein is CASSRTLAGGEETQYF.

This clonotype was recorded many times. This chain joins TRBV12-3 or TRBV12-4 and TRBJ1-2; maybe TRBD1 (5 bases). V lost 7 bases and J 3 bases, leaving 24 bases between the germline ends. The CDR3 consists of 17 residues. The CDR3 DNA is TGTGCCAGCACCCCCGACCCTTCGTGGGGGGGATACTATGGCTACACCTTC. Its protein is CASTPDPSWGGYYGYTF.

In its sample, this clonotype was seen many times. The chain couples TRBV25-1 to TRBJ1-6, with 7 nucleotides matching TRBD1. The V segment lost 7 bases and the J segment 3 bases; nucleotides outside the gene matches: 3. Germline V gene sequence: CDR1 MGHDK, CDR2 SYGVNS. This CDR3 is 14 amino acids long. Here the CDR3 reads CASKRTGYNSPLHF. The CDR3 DNA follows: TGTGCCAGCAAGCGGACAGGCTATAATTCACCCCTCCACTTT.

This clonotype was seen ten or more times. The gene calls are TRBV5-3 and TRBJ2-1, with D tentatively TRBD2 (6 bases). TRBV5-3 is given ORF status, its function remaining uncertain. Trimming removed 0 bases from V and 4 bases from J, with 20 bases in between. This CDR3 is built from 18 residues. The CDR3 sequence: CARSLAGTPPFKYNEQFF. The CDR3 DNA reads TGTGCCAGAAGCTTGGCCGGGACTCCACCTTTTAAGTACAATGAGCAGTTCTTC.

The chain couples TRBV5-1 to TRBJ2-7; D unclear. This CDR3 has 14 amino acids. The V end was cut by 0 bases, the J end by 0 bases, with 7 bases between. Germline V lookup: CDR1 SGHRS, CDR2 YFSETQ. The CDR3 loop reads CASSLVVNSYEQYF. CDR3 sequence (DNA): TGCGCCAGCAGCTTGGTTGTCAACTCCTACGAGCAGTACTTC. Together with reference TRBV5-1 and TRBJ2-7, the CDR3 gives the full variable domain: KAGVTQTPRYLIKTRGQQVTLSCSPISGHRSVSWYQQTPGQGLQFLFEYFSETQRNKGNFPGRFSGRQFSNSRSEMNVSTLELGDSALYLCASSLVVNSYEQYFGPGTRLTVT.

Many counts were recorded for this clonotype. V usage is TRBV7-9 and J usage is TRBJ2-7; D call uncertain. The CDR3 has 15 residues. Between the trimmed V and J ends, which lost 3 bases and 2 bases, there was a span of 14 bases. Germline V gives CDR1 SEHNR, CDR2 FQNEAQ (reference sequence). The CDR3 region is CASSFGSRATYEQYF. Written as DNA, the CDR3 is TGTGCCAGCAGCTTCGGCTCACGGGCAACCTACGAGCAGTACTTC. The whole variable domain, remainder taken from reference TRBV7-9 and TRBJ2-7, is DTGVSQNPRHKITKRGQNVTFRCDPISEHNRLYWYRQTLGQGPEFLTYFQNEAQLEKSRLLSDRFSAERPKGSFSTLEIQRTEQGDSAMYLCASSFGSRATYEQYFGPGTRLTVT.

This clonotype was picked up many times. J is TRBJ1-2 and V is TRBV15, with TRBD1 identical over 8 bases. The CDR3 consists of 15 residues. V lost 3 bases and J lost 2; bases outside the gene matches: 5. CDR1 is LNHNV and CDR2 is YYDKDF in the germline V gene (reference sequence). In nucleotides, the CDR3 is TGTGCCACCAGCAGGGGGACAGGCGGGAACTATGGCTACACCTTC. It translates to CATSRGTGGNYGYTF.